The following is a T cell receptor (beta chain) sequence with its context. Antigen: not known. PCR amplification relied on 60 Vbeta primers (plus 13 Jbeta primers). Produced via immunoSEQ multiplex PCR; TCRdb's table is partial and in-frame only. The table shows 150,000 to 200,000 clones, with about 85% occurring only once. The data stem from a study of cytomegalovirus exposure and HLA in healthy donors. Study observations and caveats: It was in a later analysis that TCR association rates were seen to vary by HLA locus, highest for DRB1 and lowest for HLA-C.

With V trimmed by 3 bases and J by 2 bases, 5 bases remained unmatched. Per germline, CDR1 KGHSH and CDR2 LQKENI. This CDR3 region has 15 residues. The receptor comes from a woman in her forties or fifties in good health and CMV-seronegative. The sample was PBMCs. The J gene is TRBJ2-7, the V gene TRBV18; TRBD1 matches at 9 bases. The CDR3 loop reads CASSPMGTGPYEQYF. The CDR3 region has the DNA TGTGCCAGCTCACCGATGGGGACAGGGCCCTACGAGCAGTACTTC.